The 20 T cell receptor beta chains below were found in one sample sequenced in a study of regulatory T cells in long-lasting Graves disease. Combining iRepertoire HTBI primers with Arm-PCR of CDR3 regions, the authors built TCR beta libraries. TCRdb fed the multiplex PCR reads into MiXCR, producing one record per CDR3 protein. The sample carries 500,000 or so distinct CDR3 sequences, about 17% recorded once. Regarding time point: newly diagnosed GD, antithyroid drugs for less than 3 months. The TCR library used RNA extracted from PBMCs. This sample also belongs to another study, concerning T cells in Graves' hyperthyroidism and ophthalmopathy.

This material consisted of peripheral blood mononuclear cells (PBMCs), taken at new diagnosis, from a patient treated with antithyroid drugs. Receptors originate from a man aged 35 to 55 with Graves disease.

This clonotype was counted many times. V is TRBV28 and J is TRBJ1-5, with 9 bases identical to TRBD1. Germline CDR1 reads MDHEN; CDR2 reads SYDVKM. The junction had 12 bases not matched to a gene; V was cut back by 5 bases and J by 10 bases. The CDR3 contains 15 residues. For the CDR3, the DNA is TGTGCCAGCAGTCTCGGACAGGGGCTAGTATCACCCCAGCATTTT. It translates to CASSLGQGLVSPQHF.

This clonotype appeared many times. This chain connects TRBV28 to TRBJ2-7; 7 bases fit TRBD1. Germline V gives CDR1 MDHEN, CDR2 SYDVKM. CDR3 length equals 15 residues. J lost 2 bases, V lost 4 bases, and 8 bases had no gene match. The CDR3 loop is CASSSGGQGAYEQYF. CDR3 DNA: TGTGCCAGCAGTTCAGGCGGGCAGGGGGCCTACGAGCAGTACTTC.

The table lists this clonotype with many counts. V gene TRBV7-3 combines with J gene TRBJ2-1; 8 positions match TRBD2. V shed 5 bases, J shed 7 bases, and the junction held 13 bases outside the gene matches. CDR1 is SGHTA and CDR2 is FQGTGA in the germline V gene. The CDR3 is 16 residues long. The DNA of the CDR3 is TGTGCCAGCAGCCCTACCTCCGGGACTAGTAATAATGAGCAGTTCTTC. Translation gives CASSPTSGTSNNEQFF.

This clonotype was detected only a few times. V and J are TRBV19 and TRBJ2-7; possibly TRBD1 for D (5 bases). V lost 5 bases and J lost 4, with 12 bases in between. Germline lookup yields CDR1 LNHDA and CDR2 SQIVND (reference sequence). The CDR3 has 13 amino acids. The CDR3 bases are TGTGCCAGTAGTTTTGTAGGGGCGTACGAGCAGTACTTC. As protein: CASSFVGAYEQYF.

In its sample, this clonotype was seen many times. V gene TRBV5-1 combines with J gene TRBJ1-3; TRBD1 might be the D (6 bases). This CDR3 is built from 14 residues. Between the trimmed V and J ends, which lost 4 bases and 2 bases, there was a span of 10 bases. In germline, CDR1 is SGHRS, CDR2 YFSETQ. The CDR3 is CASSPDSTGNTIYF. The CDR3 DNA reads as TGCGCCAGCAGCCCGGACAGTACTGGAAACACCATATATTTT.

The V call is TRBV27, the J call TRBJ1-5; D unresolved. In germline, CDR1 is MNHEY, CDR2 SMNVEV (reference sequence). The CDR3 runs 15 residues. V gave up 4 bases and J gave up 3 bases, with 13 bases separating them. CDR3 bases: TGTGCCAGCAGTTCATGGGGATACGACAATCAGCCCCAGCATTTT. This translates into CASSSWGYDNQPQHF.

In its sample, this clonotype was seen a few times. The chain recombines TRBV12-3 or TRBV12-4 with TRBJ2-4; D gene unclear. CDR3 size: 19 residues. V lost 6 bases and J lost 0, with 24 bases in between. The DNA of the CDR3 is TGTGCCAGCAGCGCCCCCAGTTCTTATGAGTTCCGAGCCAAAAACATTCAGTACTTC. Translation gives CASSAPSSYEFRAKNIQYF.

In its sample, this clonotype was seen many times. This chain connects TRBV20-1 to TRBJ1-2; D may be TRBD1 (6 bases). V was cut by 6 bases and J by 4 bases, with 18 bases left in between. Germline CDR1 reads DFQATT; CDR2 reads SNEGSKA (reference sequence). CDR3 length: 14 residues. CDR3 bases: TGCAGTGCCGTCGGGGGGGGCATGAGCTATGGCTACACCTTC. Translation gives CSAVGGGMSYGYTF.

This clonotype was observed at least ten times. The chain carries TRBV29-1 and TRBJ2-2, with D unresolved. CDR1 SQVTM and CDR2 ANQGSEA come from the germline V gene. There are 11 residues in the CDR3. V was clipped by 8 bases and J by 1 base, with 5 bases between them. The CDR3 spells CSTKNTGELFF. In DNA, the CDR3 is TGCAGCACCAAGAACACCGGGGAGCTGTTTTTT.

This clonotype was recorded at least ten times. The V call is TRBV12-3 or TRBV12-4, the J call TRBJ2-5; maybe TRBD2 (7 bases). The CDR3 has 15 residues. V was cut by 3 bases and J by 2 bases, with 13 bases left in between. The CDR3 DNA sequence: TGTGCCAGCAGTTTGGGGGGGGCGGGTCAAGAGACCCAGTACTTC. Its protein is CASSLGGAGQETQYF.

There are many counts of this clonotype. The chain joins TRBV20-1 to TRBJ2-5; 10 nucleotides agree with TRBD1. V was clipped by 5 bases and J by 2 bases; unmatched bases: 8. Looked up from germline, CDR1 is DFQATT and CDR2 is SNEGSKA (reference sequence). The CDR3 extends over 15 amino acids. CDR3 coding DNA: TGCAGTGCTTCGAGGGGACAGGGGTTACAAGAGACCCAGTACTTC. Translated, it gives CSASRGQGLQETQYF.

In its sample, this clonotype was seen many times. The chain recombines TRBV6-2 or TRBV6-3 with TRBJ1-1, with D perhaps matching TRBD1 (5 bases). Trimming pared 8 bases from V and 9 bases from J, leaving 16 bases between. The germline V gene has CDR1 MNHEY and CDR2 SVGEGT. The CDR3 contains 12 residues. CDR3 bases: TGTGCCAGCGGACCCGGGACCCACAAAGCTTTCTTT. Translation gives CASGPGTHKAFF.

J is TRBJ2-3 and V is TRBV20-1, with TRBD1 matching 11 bases. The CDR3 sequence is 15 residues long. Germline CDR1 is DFQATT and CDR2 is SNEGSKA (reference sequence). J gave up 8 bases and V 3 bases, and 10 bases lay outside the gene matches. The chain's CDR3 is CSASEGTGGIPTQYF. DNA of the CDR3: TGCAGTGCTAGTGAGGGGACAGGGGGTATCCCTACGCAGTATTTT.

The chain combines TRBV7-3 with TRBJ2-2; no clear D. Germline assignment: CDR1 SGHTA and CDR2 FQGTGA. This CDR3 is built from 13 residues. V was shortened by 4 bases and J by 7 bases, with 10 bases between the two germline ends. The CDR3: CASSSSHNGELFF. In DNA, the CDR3 is TGTGCCAGCAGCTCGTCCCATAACGGGGAGCTGTTTTTT.

Comment on this clonotype: A far bigger clonotype differs at one base, so this is likely a read error. This chain links TRBV6-1 with TRBJ2-7; 8 nucleotides align to TRBD1. The CDR3 sequence is 13 residues long. The J segment lost 8 bases and the V segment lost 6 bases, leaving 9 bases of the junction unmatched. CDR1 MNHNS and CDR2 SASEGT come from the germline V gene. The CDR3 bases are TGTGCCAGCAGAGGAGGACAGGGATACAAGCAGTACTTC. Its protein is CASRGGQGYKQYF.

This clonotype was seen many times. The chain carries TRBV24-1 and TRBJ2-5; 7 bases line up with TRBD1. With V trimmed by 6 bases and J by 5 bases, 5 bases remained unmatched. CDR3 length equals 13 residues. Looked up from germline, CDR1 is KGHDR and CDR2 is SFDVKD. As DNA, the CDR3 is TGTGCCACCAGTCCACAGGGGTACGAGACCCAGTACTTC. This codes for CATSPQGYETQYF.

About this clonotype: This likely reflects a read error, since a far larger clone is one base away. The rearrangement links TRBV20-1 to TRBJ2-1; 7 bases align to TRBD2. The V segment lost 0 bases and the J segment 10 bases; nucleotides outside the gene matches: 6. CDR1 is DFQATT and CDR2 is SNEGSKA in the germline V gene (reference sequence). The CDR3 spans 13 residues. The CDR3 region is CSARDPGDYEQFF. CDR3 bases: TGCAGTGCTAGAGATCCGGGGGACTACGAGCAGTTCTTC.

Many counts were recorded for this clonotype. The rearrangement joins TRBV5-1 to TRBJ1-1; 8 positions match TRBD1. V shed 3 bases, J shed 3 bases, and the junction held 7 bases outside the gene matches. This CDR3 is 15 amino acids long. Germline V lookup: CDR1 SGHRS, CDR2 YFSETQ. CDR3 amino acids: CASSSRTGRDTEAFF. DNA of the CDR3: TGCGCCAGCAGCTCGCGGACAGGGAGGGACACTGAAGCTTTCTTT.

This clonotype has just a few counts. At one boundary the junction diverges from the germline segment, which might be a read error. This chain joins TRBV28 and TRBJ2-3; D not certain. The CDR3 extends over 15 amino acids. The germline V gene encodes CDR1 MDHEN and CDR2 SYDVKM. The CDR3 is CATSQSTLRLREQNF. CDR3 sequence (DNA): TGTGCCACCTCCCAAAGTACCCTCCGGTTACGCGAGCAGAACTTC.

Comment on this clonotype: A much larger clonotype is one base distant, so this may be a read error. J is TRBJ2-3 and V is TRBV14; 7 bases line up with TRBD2. The V segment lost 1 base and the J segment 0 bases; nucleotides outside the gene matches: 10. The germline CDR1 and CDR2 sequences are SGHDN and FVKESK. CDR3 size: 18 residues. The CDR3 nucleotides read TGTGCCAGCAGCCAAGCGTTCGGACTAGTGGGTAGCACAGATACGCAGTATTTT. This sequence encodes CASSQAFGLVGSTDTQYF.